The 12 T cell receptor beta chains presented below share a single source sample, sequenced in a study of blood T cell repertoires in COVID-19. Measured with immunoSEQ multiplex PCR; TCRdb has only the in-frame clones, and not every one. The sample consists of about 35,000 clones, 83% of them appearing once. Sequencing was performed on peripheral blood. These receptors were obtained from a man aged 45-65 years with acute or convalescent COVID-19.

The chain is built from TRBV27 and TRBJ2-1; the D gene is possibly TRBD2 (5 bases). Trimming removed 2 bases from V and 4 bases from J, with 9 bases in between. Germline V gives CDR1 MNHEY, CDR2 SMNVEV (reference sequence). This CDR3 contains 14 residues. The CDR3 DNA follows: TGTGCCAGCAGTTTAAAAGCGGCTTACAATGAGCAGTTCTTC. Translation gives CASSLKAAYNEQFF.

The J gene is TRBJ2-1, the V gene TRBV5-5; D is possibly TRBD2 (6 bases). V shed 4 bases and J shed 2 bases, with 16 bases lying between them. This CDR3 comprises 16 residues. In germline, CDR1 is SGHKS, CDR2 YYEKEE (reference sequence). CDR3 DNA sequence: TGTGCCAGCAGCCTTGGGGGGATTCTCGCCTACAATGAGCAGTTCTTC. This codes for CASSLGGILAYNEQFF.

The chain links TRBV5-1 to TRBJ1-6; no clear D. Germline V CDR1 and CDR2: SGHRS, YFSETQ. V lost 7 bases and J lost 5, with 10 bases in between. This CDR3 comprises 13 residues. CDR3 amino acids: CASSGRDNSPLHF. CDR3 bases: TGCGCCAGCTCGGGTCGGGATAATTCACCCCTCCACTTT. The full variable domain, with the rest looked up from reference TRBV5-1 and TRBJ1-6, is KAGVTQTPRYLIKTRGQQVTLSCSPISGHRSVSWYQQTPGQGLQFLFEYFSETQRNKGNFPGRFSGRQFSNSRSEMNVSTLELGDSALYLCASSGRDNSPLHFGNGTRLTVT.

V is TRBV5-6 and J is TRBJ2-3, with 7 bases fitting TRBD2. The V gene's germline CDR1 is SGHDT and CDR2 YYEEEE. The V gene end was trimmed by 6 bases and the J gene end by 2 bases; junction bases not matched to a gene: 6. The CDR3 is 14 residues long. CDR3 loop: CASKVAGDTDTQYF. In nucleotides, the CDR3 is TGTGCCAGCAAGGTTGCGGGAGACACAGATACGCAGTATTTT.

DNA of the CDR3: TGTGCCAGCAGCCGAGACAGGACCCCTGGGGCCAACGTCCTGACTTTC. Its translation: CASSRDRTPGANVLTF. This chain links TRBV11-2 with TRBJ2-6; a weak D match, TRBD1 (6 bases). V lost 5 bases, J lost 2 bases, and 13 bases lay in between. Germline assignment: CDR1 SGHAT and CDR2 FQNNGV. The CDR3 runs to 16 residues.

The rearrangement uses TRBV19 and TRBJ2-1; 12 bases map to TRBD2. The CDR3 is 19 amino acids. J gave up 0 bases and V 2 bases, and 8 bases lay outside the gene matches. Germline V gene data show CDR1 as LNHDA and CDR2 as SQIVND (reference sequence). Here the CDR3 DNA reads TGTGCCAGTAGTATATCCCCGACTAGCGGGGGCAGCTCCTACAATGAGCAGTTCTTC. Its translation is CASSISPTSGGSSYNEQFF.

This chain uses TRBV9 with TRBJ2-7, with 7 bases that match TRBD2. This CDR3 is built from 12 residues. V gave up 3 bases and J gave up 5 bases; unmatched junction bases: 2. Germline lookup yields CDR1 SGDLS and CDR2 YYNGEE. The CDR3 region has the DNA TGTGCCAGCAGCGGAGGACTAGACGAGCAGTACTTC. It translates to CASSGGLDEQYF.

The V and J genes are TRBV29-1 and TRBJ2-7; D gene unclear. This CDR3 is built from 13 residues. Germline CDR1 reads SQVTM; CDR2 reads ANQGSEA. The germline V and J ends were trimmed by 0 bases and 3 bases, with 9 bases remaining between them. This CDR3 is CSVEDTLSYEQYF. CDR3 sequence (DNA): TGCAGCGTTGAAGACACTCTAAGCTACGAGCAGTACTTC.

This chain uses TRBV7-9 with TRBJ2-5, with D possibly matching TRBD2 (6 bases). Looked up from germline, CDR1 is SEHNR and CDR2 is FQNEAQ (reference sequence). The V and J ends lost 6 bases and 2 bases respectively, with 13 bases between them. The CDR3 has 14 residues. The CDR3 reads CASRNGREQETQYF. The CDR3 coding sequence is TGTGCCAGCAGAAATGGGCGGGAACAAGAGACCCAGTACTTC.

This clone was picked up a small number of times. This chain joins TRBV2 and TRBJ2-5; no clear D. Trimming cost V 5 bases and J 7 bases, with 8 bases left between them. The CDR3 consists of 11 residues. From germline, CDR1 is SNHLY and CDR2 FYNNEI. CDR3 sequence: CASSTAWTQYF. In DNA form, the CDR3 reads TGTGCCAGCAGTACAGCATGGACCCAGTACTTC.

The rearrangement links TRBV5-4 to TRBJ2-4; TRBD1 matches at 9 bases. The CDR3 length is 15 residues. Germline lookup yields CDR1 SGHNT and CDR2 YYREEE (reference sequence). With V trimmed by 1 base and J by 5 bases, 4 bases remained unmatched. The CDR3 DNA sequence: TGTGCCAGCAGCTTGCAAACAGGGGGCCAAAACATTCAGTACTTC. This translates into CASSLQTGGQNIQYF.

The CDR3 reads CASSLPAGGTEAFF. The CDR3 DNA follows: TGTGCCAGCAGCTTGCCGGCAGGGGGCACTGAAGCTTTCTTT. This sequence joins TRBV5-6 and TRBJ1-1, with 7 bases matching TRBD1. Germline V gives CDR1 SGHDT, CDR2 YYEEEE. Germline trimming cut 1 base from V and 4 bases from J; bases unmatched to any gene: 4. The CDR3 runs 14 residues.